The 2 T cell receptor beta chains below come from one sample, sequenced in a study of human T cells and chemical hapten exposure. MiXCR, run by TCRdb on the 5' RACE reads, gives a single entry per CDR3 protein. The sample has 110,000 or so distinct CDR3 sequences, around a fifth seen once. Extraction yielded total RNA from whole blood (unfractionated). Every receptor here comes from a human donor in good health.

The chain carries TRBV12-3 or TRBV12-4 and TRBJ2-2; 9 nucleotides line up with TRBD2. The CDR3 is 16 amino acids. With 5 bases clipped from V and 3 bases from J, the junction kept 7 bases outside the gene matches. As DNA, the CDR3 is TGTGCCAGCAGTCCTCTTAGCGGGAGCGACACCGGGGAGCTGTTTTTT. Its translation: CASSPLSGSDTGELFF.

The sample holds a few counts of this clonotype. The chain couples TRBV7-9 to TRBJ1-2, with 8 bases lining up with TRBD1. With V trimmed by 4 bases and J by 6 bases, 7 bases remained unmatched. The CDR3 is 14 residues long. Germline V gives CDR1 SEHNR, CDR2 FQNEAQ (reference sequence). The CDR3 nucleotides are TGTGCCAGCAGCTCTGCCGGACAGGGAAATGGCTACACCTTC. Translated: CASSSAGQGNGYTF.